Listed below are T cell receptor beta chains from one sample, sequenced in a study of blood T cell repertoires in COVID-19. Produced via immunoSEQ multiplex PCR; TCRdb's table is partial and in-frame only. The sample has more than 100,000 clones; more than 75% are singletons. The sample was peripheral blood. The receptors shown here come from a man aged 50 or older with active COVID-19. Each CDR3 is given with its conserved first and last residue.

j_call: TRBJ2-7
v_call: TRBV6-2/TRBV6-3
cdr3_aa: CASSYSGASSYEQYF

j_call: TRBJ2-6
v_call: TRBV19
cdr3_aa: CASSIGTGAASAGANVLTF

j_call: TRBJ2-7
v_call: TRBV3-1/TRBV3-2
cdr3_aa: CASSQDRQGDF

j_call: TRBJ1-4
v_call: TRBV5-6
cdr3_aa: CASSLEPGVEKLFF

j_call: TRBJ2-2
v_call: TRBV10-3
cdr3_aa: CAISEPTDDRAYTGELFF

j_call: TRBJ2-7
v_call: TRBV12-5
cdr3_aa: CASGNGPYEQYF

j_call: TRBJ1-4
v_call: TRBV5-6
cdr3_aa: CASSRRTGILEKLFF

j_call: TRBJ2-3
v_call: TRBV18
cdr3_aa: CASSLSGGAGTDTQYF

j_call: TRBJ2-1
v_call: TRBV6-2/TRBV6-3
cdr3_aa: CASSNRGGHTFF

j_call: TRBJ1-6
v_call: TRBV7-2
cdr3_aa: CASSPRVRSPLHF

j_call: TRBJ2-7
v_call: TRBV6-5
cdr3_aa: CASSYGGDTHEQYF

j_call: TRBJ1-1
v_call: TRBV30
cdr3_aa: CAWSQGGGTEAFF

j_call: TRBJ2-6
v_call: TRBV30
cdr3_aa: CARGQIGANVLTF

j_call: TRBJ2-2
v_call: TRBV6-5
cdr3_aa: CASKGQAITGELFF

j_call: TRBJ2-6
v_call: TRBV10-2
cdr3_aa: CASTEVRLLASGANVLTF

j_call: TRBJ1-5
v_call: TRBV5-8
cdr3_aa: CASSIQYQPQHF

j_call: TRBJ1-6
v_call: TRBV5-6
cdr3_aa: CASSPQGPLSPLHF

j_call: TRBJ2-5
v_call: TRBV4-3
cdr3_aa: CASSQRQGAYETQYF

j_call: TRBJ1-2
v_call: TRBV6-2/TRBV6-3
cdr3_aa: CASSYPRNGYYGYTF

j_call: TRBJ2-7
v_call: TRBV15
cdr3_aa: CATSRLAGGSYEQYF

j_call: TRBJ2-1
v_call: TRBV29-1
cdr3_aa: CSVLPINEQFF

j_call: TRBJ2-3
v_call: TRBV19
cdr3_aa: CASRERSTDTQYF

j_call: TRBJ1-5
v_call: TRBV2
cdr3_aa: CASSLSNQPQHF

j_call: TRBJ1-5
v_call: TRBV2
cdr3_aa: CASSDGGVQPQHF

j_call: TRBJ2-1
v_call: TRBV5-1
cdr3_aa: CASSLDYGPRNEQFF

j_call: TRBJ2-1
v_call: TRBV5-4
cdr3_aa: CASRPQGRDEQFF

j_call: TRBJ1-2
v_call: TRBV12-5
cdr3_aa: CASGQGRQSYGYTF

j_call: TRBJ1-2
v_call: TRBV7-2
cdr3_aa: CASSANTGRPRGYTF

j_call: TRBJ1-3
v_call: TRBV3-1/TRBV3-2
cdr3_aa: CASSLISGNTIYF

j_call: TRBJ1-4
v_call: TRBV2
cdr3_aa: CASSDNREGEKLFF

j_call: TRBJ2-5
v_call: TRBV6-6
cdr3_aa: CASSYSIEGGTQYF

j_call: TRBJ1-5
v_call: TRBV21-1
cdr3_aa: CASSNPAKGQTPRDPMSHQPQHF

j_call: TRBJ2-2
v_call: TRBV5-4
cdr3_aa: CASSPPGRGNTGELFF

j_call: TRBJ1-4
v_call: TRBV7-2
cdr3_aa: CASSFVPTGGEKLFF

j_call: TRBJ2-7
v_call: TRBV24-1
cdr3_aa: CATSDSGQGYEQYF

j_call: TRBJ2-1
v_call: TRBV4-1
cdr3_aa: CASSQGLRGGLARYNEQFF

j_call: TRBJ2-7
v_call: TRBV2
cdr3_aa: CASSEVDRGLYEQYF

j_call: TRBJ2-1
v_call: TRBV5-1
cdr3_aa: CASSFASGGPQNEQFF

j_call: TRBJ1-1
v_call: TRBV30
cdr3_aa: CAGTDSQNTEAFF

j_call: TRBJ2-2
v_call: TRBV6-2/TRBV6-3
cdr3_aa: CASSYQRSTGELFF

j_call: TRBJ2-2
v_call: TRBV19
cdr3_aa: CASSYAGGLSGELFF

j_call: TRBJ2-6
v_call: TRBV5-8
cdr3_aa: CASSSQGFGANVLTF

j_call: TRBJ2-3
v_call: TRBV7-8
cdr3_aa: CASSVPSGGAGTDTQYF

j_call: TRBJ2-1
v_call: TRBV7-2
cdr3_aa: CASSFYPSSYNEQFF

j_call: TRBJ1-1
v_call: TRBV11-1
cdr3_aa: CASSIGERNTEAFF

j_call: TRBJ1-1
v_call: TRBV5-6
cdr3_aa: CASSQKDRALKAFF

j_call: TRBJ2-3
v_call: TRBV3-1/TRBV3-2
cdr3_aa: CASSLTSGGFTDTQYF

j_call: TRBJ2-5
v_call: TRBV10-2
cdr3_aa: CATKLAGGETQYF

j_call: TRBJ2-7
v_call: TRBV10-3
cdr3_aa: CATSTGGEQYF

j_call: TRBJ1-3
v_call: TRBV6-5
cdr3_aa: CASSPPGSGNTIYF

j_call: TRBJ2-2
v_call: TRBV5-6
cdr3_aa: CASSLTGGTGELFF

j_call: TRBJ1-2
v_call: TRBV5-6
cdr3_aa: CASSVPGQVDGYTF

j_call: TRBJ2-2
v_call: TRBV6-5
cdr3_aa: CASSSLPRGELFF

j_call: TRBJ2-7
v_call: TRBV12-5
cdr3_aa: CASGQTSATYEQYF

j_call: TRBJ1-2
v_call: TRBV14
cdr3_aa: CASSQDFGGYGYTF

j_call: TRBJ2-6
v_call: TRBV10-3
cdr3_aa: CAISDLSGANVLTF

j_call: TRBJ2-2
v_call: TRBV4-1
cdr3_aa: CASSRTGNTGELFF